The 25 T cell receptor beta chains below come from one sample, sequenced in a study of T cells in Graves' hyperthyroidism and ophthalmopathy. Amplification targeted TCR beta CDR3 regions from RNA transcripts. The HTBI primer set drove a first-round RT-PCR of the TCR CDR3. TCRdb called the multiplex PCR reads again in MiXCR, with one record for every CDR3 protein. Here the sample spans about 180,000 distinct CDR3 sequences, 15% to 20% being singletons. Sequenced: blood. The receptors were sampled from a woman in her forties or fifties with Graves' hyperthyroidism.

The chain joins TRBV9 to TRBJ1-2, with a possible D match to TRBD1 (6 bases). Germline V gene sequence: CDR1 SGDLS, CDR2 YYNGEE. This CDR3 region has 14 residues. The V end lost 0 bases, the J end lost 5 bases, and 11 bases lay between the germline ends. Here the CDR3 reads CASSVDQQGYGYTF. CDR3 nucleotides: TGTGCCAGCAGCGTAGATCAACAGGGATATGGCTACACCTTC.

In this sample, this clonotype turned up many times. The genes are TRBV2 and TRBJ2-1; weak D call: TRBD2 (5 bases). With 7 bases removed from V and 7 bases from J, the gap between germline ends came to 11 bases. In germline, CDR1 is SNHLY, CDR2 FYNNEI. The length of the CDR3 is 12 residues. As DNA, the CDR3 is TGTGCCAGCAACCACGGGATTAATGAGCAGTTCTTC. Translation gives CASNHGINEQFF.

In this sample, this clonotype turned up many times. The rearrangement uses TRBV5-1 and TRBJ2-5, with TRBD2 as a possible D gene (6 bases). Deletions cut 7 bases from V and 2 bases from J, with 21 bases between. Looked up from germline, CDR1 is SGHRS and CDR2 is YFSETQ. The CDR3 extends over 16 amino acids. DNA of the CDR3: TGCGCCAGCTCACCTGGACTAAACGCCCCACAAGAGACCCAGTACTTC. Its protein is CASSPGLNAPQETQYF.

This clonotype was picked up many times. This chain uses TRBV15 with TRBJ1-2, with TRBD1 matching over 7 bases. V trimming: 3 bases; J trimming: 7 bases; junction bases outside the gene matches: 5. Germline CDR1 is LNHNV and CDR2 is YYDKDF (reference sequence). The CDR3 is made up of 13 amino acids. This chain's CDR3 is CATSSTYRGGYTF. The CDR3 DNA sequence: TGTGCCACCAGCAGTACCTACAGGGGTGGCTACACCTTC.

On this clonotype itself: A read error may explain this, as a much larger clone is one base away. This sequence joins TRBV10-3 and TRBJ2-3; 8 positions match TRBD1. This CDR3 is 15 amino acids long. CDR1 and CDR2 (germline): ENHRY, SYGVKD. V lost 0 bases to trimming and J lost 10 bases; unmatched junction nucleotides: 9. The CDR3 reads CAISESGTGRDAQYF. DNA of the CDR3: TGTGCCATCAGTGAGTCGGGGACAGGTCGGGATGCGCAGTATTTT.

Notes on this clonotype: At one end the junction does not follow the germline gene, possibly because of a read error. The V call is TRBV24-1, the J call TRBJ2-1; 8 bases align to TRBD1. The CDR3 has 15 residues. Germline V gives CDR1 KGHDR, CDR2 SFDVKD. The CDR3 region is CAASDPYGQGNEQFF. In nucleotides, the CDR3 is TGTGCCGCCAGTGACCCCTACGGACAGGGCAATGAGCAGTTCTTC.

V gene TRBV6-2 or TRBV6-3 combines with J gene TRBJ2-3; D is undetermined. V was pared by 11 bases and J by 4 bases, with 7 bases between. Germline CDR1 reads MNHEY; CDR2 reads SVGEGT. This CDR3 is built from 10 residues. CDR3 protein: CAGMADTQYF. For the CDR3, the DNA is TGTGCCGGCATGGCAGATACGCAGTATTTT.

The chain uses TRBV5-1 and TRBJ1-6; TRBD1 might be the D (6 bases). CDR3 size: 15 residues. The germline gives CDR1 SGHRS, CDR2 YFSETQ. V shed 0 bases and J shed 7 bases, with 11 bases lying between them. The CDR3 sequence is CASSLDRAKNSPLHF. DNA for the CDR3: TGCGCCAGCAGCTTGGACAGGGCTAAAAATTCACCCCTCCACTTT.

V gene TRBV7-9 combines with J gene TRBJ1-6; no firm D call. V dropped 4 bases and J dropped 12 bases, with 16 bases sitting between them. The germline V gene encodes CDR1 SEHNR and CDR2 FQNEAQ (reference sequence). This CDR3 is built from 14 residues. In DNA, the CDR3 is TGTGCCAGCAGCTCGGGCCGACGTATGGGACCCCTCCACTTT. This codes for CASSSGRRMGPLHF.

In its sample, this clonotype was seen many times. The chain carries TRBV20-1 and TRBJ1-4; weak D call: TRBD1 (6 bases). The CDR3 consists of 12 residues. Trimming removed 7 bases at V and 8 bases at J, with 14 bases between. Germline CDR1 DFQATT, CDR2 SNEGSKA (reference sequence). CDR3 sequence (DNA): TGCAGTGTAATGGGGGCGGGGGAAAAACTGTTTTTT. Amino acids: CSVMGAGEKLFF.

This clonotype has at least ten counts. The rearrangement joins TRBV29-1 to TRBJ2-7; no clear D. The CDR3 extends over 13 amino acids. Trimming shortened V by 5 bases and J by 0 bases, and 11 bases separated the two germline ends. Germline V gene data show CDR1 as SQVTM and CDR2 as ANQGSEA. Here the CDR3 DNA reads TGCAGCGTTCAAGGAACCTCCTCCTACGAGCAGTACTTC. Protein product: CSVQGTSSYEQYF.

This clonotype was detected many times. J is TRBJ1-4 and V is TRBV20-1; D uncertain. V was cut by 6 bases and J by 0 bases, with 17 bases left in between. The CDR3 is 16 amino acids. Germline CDR1 reads DFQATT; CDR2 reads SNEGSKA (reference sequence). This CDR3 reads CSAPVQEHATNEKLFF. For the CDR3, the DNA is TGCAGTGCGCCGGTCCAGGAACACGCAACTAATGAAAAACTGTTTTTT.

This clonotype was seen many times. This chain links TRBV29-1 with TRBJ1-2; D is unresolved. Trimming cost V 1 base and J 6 bases, with 9 bases left between them. CDR3 size: 12 residues. Germline V gene lookup returns CDR1 SQVTM and CDR2 ANQGSEA. The DNA for the CDR3 is TGCAGCGTTGAAGTAATCCGGGATGGCTACACCTTC. Amino acids: CSVEVIRDGYTF.

This clonotype came up a few times. The J gene is TRBJ1-2, the V gene TRBV20-1; maybe TRBD1 (5 bases). The germline V gene encodes CDR1 DFQATT and CDR2 SNEGSKA (reference sequence). V lost 0 bases and J lost 4, with 15 bases in between. This CDR3 comprises 15 residues. This CDR3 is CSARDIGGTPYGYTF. The DNA for the CDR3 is TGCAGTGCTAGAGATATCGGGGGAACTCCCTATGGCTACACCTTC.

This clonotype was counted many times. The V gene is TRBV11-1, the J gene TRBJ2-5, with unresolved D. Germline assignment: CDR1 SGHAT and CDR2 FQDESV (reference sequence). The V gene lost 4 bases and the J gene lost 1 base, with 13 bases spanning the gap. This CDR3 is built from 15 residues. CDR3 amino acids: CASSSLGIGQETQYF. The CDR3 nucleotides read TGTGCCAGCAGCTCGCTGGGAATCGGCCAAGAGACCCAGTACTTC.

This clonotype was counted many times. The CDR3 is CASSPGTGNSNQPQHF. Here the CDR3 DNA reads TGTGCCAGCTCACCCGGGACAGGAAATAGCAATCAGCCCCAGCATTTT. The chain uses TRBV18 and TRBJ1-5; TRBD1 aligns across 8 bases. The CDR3 runs to 16 residues. Per the germline V gene, CDR1 is KGHSH and CDR2 is LQKENI. The V and J ends lost 3 bases and 0 bases, in that order; junction bases with no gene match: 4.

This clonotype has ten or more counts. V gene TRBV18 combines with J gene TRBJ1-2; D unresolved. Germline V gene lookup returns CDR1 KGHSH and CDR2 LQKENI. V was pared by 7 bases and J by 3 bases, with 15 bases between. The length of the CDR3 is 14 residues. In DNA, the CDR3 is TGTGCCAGCTTACCCCGGGCTACAGACTATGGCTACACCTTC. Its translation is CASLPRATDYGYTF.

This clonotype occurred many times. The chain is built from TRBV13 and TRBJ1-2; D possibly corresponds to TRBD1 (5 bases). V lost 4 bases, J lost 5 bases, and 20 bases lay in between. This CDR3 is 16 amino acids long. Per the germline V gene, CDR1 is PRHDT and CDR2 is FYEKMQ (reference sequence). CDR3 protein: CASSSRSTGILYGYTF. DNA for the CDR3: TGTGCCAGCAGCTCCAGATCAACAGGTATCCTTTATGGCTACACCTTC.

The chain is built from TRBV2 and TRBJ1-6, with D uncertain. The CDR3 contains 13 residues. The V gene's germline CDR1 is SNHLY and CDR2 FYNNEI. The germline V and J ends were trimmed by 4 bases and 10 bases, with 11 bases remaining between them. As DNA, the CDR3 is TGTGCCAGCAGTGGAAGCTTTTTGTCACCCCTCCACTTT. This sequence encodes CASSGSFLSPLHF.

This chain uses TRBV30 with TRBJ2-4; TRBD2 is a possible D gene (7 bases). This CDR3 spans 13 amino acids. Germline V gives CDR1 GTSNPN, CDR2 SVGIG (reference sequence). V lost 1 base, J lost 8 bases, and 12 bases lay in between. In DNA form, the CDR3 reads TGTGCCTGGAGTGGGCAGGGGAGGGACATTCAGTACTTC. Translated: CAWSGQGRDIQYF.

This clonotype was counted between two and nine times. The chain joins TRBV4-1 to TRBJ2-5; 8 bases fit TRBD2. V gave up 3 bases and J gave up 2 bases; unmatched junction bases: 11. Germline-derived CDR1 and CDR2 are MGHRA and YSYEKL. This CDR3 spans 17 amino acids. CDR3 coding DNA: TGCGCCAGCAGCCAGCAAACAGCGGGGGCGCGACAAGAGACCCAGTACTTC. This codes for CASSQQTAGARQETQYF.

This chain joins TRBV5-1 and TRBJ2-7, with D hard to call. CDR1 SGHRS and CDR2 YFSETQ come from the germline V gene. The ends were cut back, 1 base at V and 5 bases at J, with 16 bases in the middle. This CDR3 has 15 amino acids. In nucleotides, the CDR3 is TGCGCCAGCAGCTTGTTACCGATCCTGAGCCACGAGCAGTACTTC. This sequence encodes CASSLLPILSHEQYF.

The V call is TRBV3-1, the J call TRBJ2-2; D is perhaps TRBD1 (6 bases). Germline V gene data show CDR1 as LGHDT and CDR2 as YNNKEL (reference sequence). This CDR3 contains 13 residues. V shed 6 bases and J shed 6 bases, with 11 bases lying between them. In DNA form, the CDR3 reads TGTGCCAGCAGGTCACAGGGACCCGGGGAGCTGTTTTTT. It translates to CASRSQGPGELFF. The full variable domain, rest sourced from reference TRBV3-1 and TRBJ2-2, is DTAVSQTPKYLVTQMGNDKSIKCEQNLGHDTMYWYKQDSKKFLKIMFSYNNKELIINETVPNRFSPKSPDKAHLNLHINSLELGDSAVYFCASRSQGPGELFFGEGSRLTVL.

There are a few counts of this clonotype. The V and J genes are TRBV7-9 and TRBJ1-6; D is possibly TRBD1 (6 bases). The CDR3 has 15 residues. V lost 5 bases, J lost 1 base, and 9 bases lay in between. In germline, CDR1 is SEHNR, CDR2 FQNEAQ (reference sequence). Here the CDR3 reads CASSPRGSYNSPLHF. In DNA, the CDR3 is TGTGCCAGCAGCCCCAGGGGTTCCTATAATTCACCCCTCCACTTT.

This clonotype came up many times. The chain employs TRBV6-1 and TRBJ1-2, with D perhaps TRBD1 (5 bases). V dropped 4 bases and J dropped 4 bases, with 10 bases sitting between them. Looked up from germline, CDR1 is MNHNS and CDR2 is SASEGT. This CDR3 has 13 amino acids. CDR3 protein: CASSVGLFYGYTF. The CDR3 DNA sequence: TGTGCCAGCAGTGTGGGACTTTTCTATGGCTACACCTTC.